The rows below give T cell receptor beta chains drawn from one sample of a study of blood T cell repertoires in COVID-19. The repertoire was sequenced with immunoSEQ multiplex PCR; TCRdb's copy has only in-frame clones and lacks some. This table holds around 160,000 clones, roughly 93% found once. Sequences were obtained from peripheral blood. The receptors were gathered from a woman aged 55-70 years with COVID-19, enrolled during active disease. Both conserved end residues are part of each CDR3. D genes are given only for firm matches. Size tells how often a clone was seen (once, few, many) or the class of an expanded clone, and some rows leave it out.

v_gene	d_gene	j_gene	abundance	CDR3nt	CDR3aa
TRBV7-2	.	TRBJ1-2	.	TGTGCCAGCAGCTTAGAACCTCTAGGGGGCTATGGCTACACCTTC	CASSLEPLGGYGYTF
TRBV18	.	TRBJ2-3	.	TGTGCCAGCTCAACGACCTGGACAGCGAGTAGCACAGATACGCAGTATTTT	CASSTTWTASSTDTQYF
TRBV3-1/TRBV3-2	.	TRBJ1-1	.	TGTGCCAGCAGCTTAAGGGGCTCGTCTATGAACACTGAAGCTTTCTTT	CASSLRGSSMNTEAFF
TRBV11-2	.	TRBJ2-3	.	TGTGCCAGCAGCTCCCCTAGCACAGATACGCAGTATTTT	CASSSPSTDTQYF
TRBV2	.	TRBJ1-5	.	TGTGCCAGCAGTGCGGGTGTCAGGGTAGGGGGCAATCAGCCCCAGCATTTT	CASSAGVRVGGNQPQHF
TRBV7-9	TRBD2	TRBJ2-5	.	TGTGCCAGCAGCCAGGGACTAGCGAGGCAAGAGACCCAGTACTTC	CASSQGLARQETQYF
TRBV2	TRBD1	TRBJ1-6	.	TGTGCCAGCATGGGGGGGGGACAGGGTTCACCCCTCCACTTT	CASMGGGQGSPLHF
TRBV5-6	.	TRBJ2-1	.	TGTGCCAGCAGCTTGGCCGGGGTGGCAGTCGATGAGCAGTTCTTC	CASSLAGVAVDEQFF
TRBV6-5	.	TRBJ2-7	.	TGTGCCAGCAGCACTGGGACAAGTACCTACGAGCAGTACTTC	CASSTGTSTYEQYF
TRBV7-2	.	TRBJ2-7	.	TGTGCCAGCAGCTTAGTACAGGGTACCTACGAGCAGTACTTC	CASSLVQGTYEQYF
TRBV28	.	TRBJ1-6	.	TGTGCCAGCAGTTTGGGGGGGGGCAATTCACCCCTCCACTTT	CASSLGGGNSPLHF
TRBV7-2	TRBD1	TRBJ1-2	.	TGTGCCAGCAACCCGGGGGACAGGACAAACTATGGCTACACCTTC	CASNPGDRTNYGYTF
TRBV5-8	.	TRBJ2-5	.	TGTGCCAGCAGGTACAGGGAACGGCATCGAGAGACCCAGTACTTC	CASRYRERHRETQYF
TRBV6-1	TRBD1	TRBJ1-5	.	TGTGCCAGCAGTGATGACAGGGGCAATCAGCCCCAGCATTTT	CASSDDRGNQPQHF
TRBV15	TRBD1	TRBJ1-6	.	TGTGCCACCAGCAGGGACAGGGATAATTCACCCCTCCACTTT	CATSRDRDNSPLHF
TRBV9	TRBD2	TRBJ2-5	.	TGTGCCAGCAGCGTAGGGCAGGGACTAGGCCTAGAGACCCAGTACTTC	CASSVGQGLGLETQYF
TRBV6-5	.	TRBJ1-2	.	TGTGCCAGCAGTTACGGCCCGGGACTAGGCACCTTC	CASSYGPGLGTF
TRBV21-1	.	TRBJ1-2	.	TGTGCCAGCAGCAAAGCGGTAGGACATACACCTCCTAACTATGGCTACACCTTC	CASSKAVGHTPPNYGYTF
TRBV29-1	.	TRBJ2-1	.	TGCAGCGGACTCGTGGGGGGTTACAATGAGCAGTTCTTC	CSGLVGGYNEQFF
TRBV15	TRBD1	TRBJ2-7	few	TGTGCCACCAGCAGAGACCTGACTCAGCCGGGACAGGGTATCAGGGAGCAGTACTTC	CATSRDLTQPGQGIREQYF
TRBV6-5	TRBD1	TRBJ1-6	.	TGTGCCAGCAGGGACATACAGGGGGCTAATTCACCCCTCCACTTT	CASRDIQGANSPLHF
TRBV19	.	TRBJ2-6	.	TGTGCCAGTAGTACTCAGGGTTCCCGGCTCAACGTCCTGACTTTC	CASSTQGSRLNVLTF
TRBV5-1	TRBD1	TRBJ1-1	.	TGCGCCAGCAGCTTCGGACAGGGGACTACTGAAGCTTTCTTT	CASSFGQGTTEAFF
TRBV15	.	TRBJ1-2	.	TGTGCCACCAGCAACTATCTCAGGGTCCCCTATGGCTACACCTTC	CATSNYLRVPYGYTF
TRBV5-1	TRBD1	TRBJ1-3	.	TGCGCCAGCAGCTTGGCCGGGGGACAGGGGATCTCTGGAAACACCATATATTTT	CASSLAGGQGISGNTIYF
TRBV10-3	.	TRBJ1-5	.	TGTGCCATCAGTGAGTCCCCAGGGGGCAATCAGCCCCAGCATTTT	CAISESPGGNQPQHF
TRBV7-8	TRBD2	TRBJ2-6	.	TGTGCCAGCAGCCCTATTCCAATACTAGCGGGGGGGACTGGGGCCAACGTCCTGACTTTC	CASSPIPILAGGTGANVLTF
TRBV11-2	TRBD1	TRBJ2-6	.	TGTGCCAGCAGTAACCGGGGACAGGGGGCTTCTGGGGCCAACGTCCTGACTTTC	CASSNRGQGASGANVLTF
TRBV6-2/TRBV6-3	TRBD1	TRBJ1-5	.	TGTGCCAGCAGCAGCCGGGACAGCAGTCGGCAGCCCCAGCATTTT	CASSSRDSSRQPQHF
TRBV7-2	.	TRBJ1-1	.	TGTGCCAGCAGCTTAAGTCGGGGGACTGAAGCTTTCTTT	CASSLSRGTEAFF